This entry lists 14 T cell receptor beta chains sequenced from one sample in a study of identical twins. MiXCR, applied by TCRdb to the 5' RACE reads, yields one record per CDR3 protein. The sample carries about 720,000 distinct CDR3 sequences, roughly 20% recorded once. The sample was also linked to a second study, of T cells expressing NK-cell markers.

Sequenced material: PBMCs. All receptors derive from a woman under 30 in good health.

In DNA, the CDR3 is TGCGCCAGCAGCCCCTTTAGCGGGCAAGAGGGCGAGCAGTACTTC. Its protein is CASSPFSGQEGEQYF. This chain links TRBV4-3 with TRBJ2-7; TRBD2 matches 7 bases. The V and J ends lost 4 bases and 6 bases, in that order; junction bases with no gene match: 12. Germline assignment: CDR1 LGHNA and CDR2 YSLEER. The CDR3 has 15 residues.

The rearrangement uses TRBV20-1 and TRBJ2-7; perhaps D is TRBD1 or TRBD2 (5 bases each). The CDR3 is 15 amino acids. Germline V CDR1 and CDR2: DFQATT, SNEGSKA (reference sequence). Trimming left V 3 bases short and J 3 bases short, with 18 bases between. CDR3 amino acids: CSARRGTGDLYEQYF. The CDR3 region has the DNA TGCAGTGCTAGGAGGGGAACCGGGGACCTCTACGAGCAGTACTTC.

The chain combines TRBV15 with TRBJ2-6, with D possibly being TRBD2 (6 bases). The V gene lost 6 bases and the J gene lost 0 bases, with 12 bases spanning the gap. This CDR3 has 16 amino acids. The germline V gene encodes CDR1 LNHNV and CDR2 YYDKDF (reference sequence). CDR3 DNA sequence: TGTGCCACCAGGGAGGGACGTAGCTCTGGGGCCAACGTCCTGACTTTC. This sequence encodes CATREGRSSGANVLTF.

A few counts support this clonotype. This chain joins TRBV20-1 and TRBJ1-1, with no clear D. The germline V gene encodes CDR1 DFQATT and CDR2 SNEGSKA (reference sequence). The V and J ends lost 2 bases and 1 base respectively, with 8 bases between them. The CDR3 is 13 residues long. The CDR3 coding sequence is TGCAGTGCTAGATCCCCGGGGAACACTGAAGCTTTCTTT. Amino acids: CSARSPGNTEAFF.

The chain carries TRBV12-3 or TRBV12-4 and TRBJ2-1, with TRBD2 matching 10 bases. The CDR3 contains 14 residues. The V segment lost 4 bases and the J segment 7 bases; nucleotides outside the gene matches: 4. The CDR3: CASSSSGSWNEQFF. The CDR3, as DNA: TGTGCCAGCAGTTCTAGCGGGAGTTGGAATGAGCAGTTCTTC.

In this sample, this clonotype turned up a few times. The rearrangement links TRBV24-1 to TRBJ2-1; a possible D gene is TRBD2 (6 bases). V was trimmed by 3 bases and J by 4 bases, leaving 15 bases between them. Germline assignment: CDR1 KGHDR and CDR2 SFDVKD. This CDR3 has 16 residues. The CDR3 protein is CATSDAGGKLYNEQFF. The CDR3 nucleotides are TGTGCCACCAGTGATGCCGGGGGTAAGCTATACAATGAGCAGTTCTTC.

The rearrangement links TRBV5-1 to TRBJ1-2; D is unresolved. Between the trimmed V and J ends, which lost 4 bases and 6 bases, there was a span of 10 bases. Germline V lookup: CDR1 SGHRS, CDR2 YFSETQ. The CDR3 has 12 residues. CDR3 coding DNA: TGCGCCAGCAGCCTTGACCTCCATGGCTACACCTTC. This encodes CASSLDLHGYTF.

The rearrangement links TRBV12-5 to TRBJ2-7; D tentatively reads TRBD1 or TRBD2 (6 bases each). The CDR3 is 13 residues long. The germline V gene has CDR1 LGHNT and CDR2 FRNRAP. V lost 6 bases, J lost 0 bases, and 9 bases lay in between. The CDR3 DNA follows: TGTGCTAGTGGGCGGGACACCTCCTACGAGCAGTACTTC. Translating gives CASGRDTSYEQYF.

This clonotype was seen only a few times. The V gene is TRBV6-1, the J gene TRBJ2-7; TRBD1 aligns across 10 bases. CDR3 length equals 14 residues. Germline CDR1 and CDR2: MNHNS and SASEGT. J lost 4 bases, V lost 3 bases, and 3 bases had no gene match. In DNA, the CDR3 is TGTGCCAGCAGTGAGACAGGGGGCTGGTACGAGCAGTACTTC. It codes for CASSETGGWYEQYF.

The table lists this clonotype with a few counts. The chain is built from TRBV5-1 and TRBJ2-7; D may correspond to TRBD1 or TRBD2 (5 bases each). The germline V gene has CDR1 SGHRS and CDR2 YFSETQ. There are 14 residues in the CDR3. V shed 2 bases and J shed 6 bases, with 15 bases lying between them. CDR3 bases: TGCGCCAGCAGCTTTCGGGAAGCAGGGACCGAGCAGTACTTC. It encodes CASSFREAGTEQYF.

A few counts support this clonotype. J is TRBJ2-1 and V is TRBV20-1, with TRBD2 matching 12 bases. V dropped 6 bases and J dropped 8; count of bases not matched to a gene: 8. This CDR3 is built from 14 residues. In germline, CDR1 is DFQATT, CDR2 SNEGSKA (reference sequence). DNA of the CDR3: TGCAGTGCGCAGACTAGCGGGAGACCGGATGAGCAGTTCTTC. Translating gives CSAQTSGRPDEQFF.

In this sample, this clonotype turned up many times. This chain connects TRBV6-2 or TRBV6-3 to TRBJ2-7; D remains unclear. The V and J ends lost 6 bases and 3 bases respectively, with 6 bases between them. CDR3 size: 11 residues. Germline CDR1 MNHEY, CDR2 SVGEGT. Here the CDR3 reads CASSRFYEQYF. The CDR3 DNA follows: TGTGCCAGCAGCAGATTCTACGAGCAGTACTTC.

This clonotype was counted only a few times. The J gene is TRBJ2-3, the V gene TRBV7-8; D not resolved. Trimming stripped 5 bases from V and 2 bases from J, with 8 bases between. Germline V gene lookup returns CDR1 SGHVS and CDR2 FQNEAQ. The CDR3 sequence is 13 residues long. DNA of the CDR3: TGTGCCAGCAGCCGTCCGGACACAGATACGCAGTATTTT. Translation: CASSRPDTDTQYF.

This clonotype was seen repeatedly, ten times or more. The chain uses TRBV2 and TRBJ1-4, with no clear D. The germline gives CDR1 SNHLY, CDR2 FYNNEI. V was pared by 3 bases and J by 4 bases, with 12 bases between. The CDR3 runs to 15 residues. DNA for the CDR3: TGTGCCAGCAGTGACTTCTGGGCAGATAATGAAAAACTGTTTTTT. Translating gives CASSDFWADNEKLFF.